These T cell receptor beta chains were read from a single sample in a study of T-cell memory formation after mild COVID-19. TCRdb itself ran the 5' RACE reads through MiXCR, one entry per CDR3 protein. The table includes 70,000 to 100,000 distinct CDR3 sequences, approximately 13% detected once. The sequenced sample consisted of PBMCs or a T cell subset sorted from them (not recorded which). The receptors were gathered from an adult woman who had mild COVID-19 (a few samples of this study predate the infection). Cell type and time point are not known. The CDR3 runs from the conserved cysteine through the conserved F or W. Fields, in order: CDR3 protein, CDR3 DNA, clone size, D gene, V gene, J gene. D genes are given only for firm matches. Clone size appears in some rows only: once, few, many, or a class for an expanded clone.

cdr3_aa: CASSSGPGTSGGYQETQYF
cdr3_nt: TGTGCCAGCAGCTCGGGGCCTGGGACTAGCGGGGGGTACCAAGAGACCCAGTACTTC
clone_size: NA
d_call: TRBD2
v_call: TRBV11-2
j_call: TRBJ2-5

cdr3_aa: CSVAGGENTEAFF
cdr3_nt: TGCAGCGTTGCGGGGGGTGAGAACACTGAAGCTTTCTTT
clone_size: NA
d_call: NA
v_call: TRBV29-1
j_call: TRBJ1-1

cdr3_aa: CASSFTGAWNEQFF
cdr3_nt: TGTGCCAGCAGTTTCACGGGGGCTTGGAATGAGCAGTTCTTC
clone_size: NA
d_call: NA
v_call: TRBV12-3/TRBV12-4
j_call: TRBJ2-1

cdr3_aa: CSATGTLYGYTF
cdr3_nt: TGCAGTGCCACCGGGACACTCTATGGCTACACCTTC
clone_size: NA
d_call: NA
v_call: TRBV20-1
j_call: TRBJ1-2

cdr3_aa: CATRNGQGQADTQYF
cdr3_nt: TGTGCCACCAGAAACGGACAGGGTCAGGCAGATACGCAGTATTTT
clone_size: many
d_call: TRBD1
v_call: TRBV15
j_call: TRBJ2-3

cdr3_aa: CASSFTLANEQFF
cdr3_nt: TGTGCCAGCAGCTTTACATTAGCCAATGAGCAGTTCTTC
clone_size: NA
d_call: NA
v_call: TRBV7-9
j_call: TRBJ2-1

cdr3_aa: CASSYTANTEAFF
cdr3_nt: TGTGCCAGCAGCTACACAGCGAACACTGAAGCTTTCTTT
clone_size: few
d_call: NA
v_call: TRBV7-9
j_call: TRBJ1-1

cdr3_aa: CASSKRGASYEQYF
cdr3_nt: TGTGCCAGCAGTAAGAGGGGGGCCTCCTACGAGCAGTACTTC
clone_size: few
d_call: NA
v_call: TRBV6-2/TRBV6-3
j_call: TRBJ2-7

cdr3_aa: CASSLSGANVLTF
cdr3_nt: TGTGCCAGCAGCTTATCTGGGGCCAACGTCCTGACTTTC
clone_size: many
d_call: NA
v_call: TRBV11-3
j_call: TRBJ2-6

cdr3_aa: CASSVGEREYQETQYF
cdr3_nt: TGTGCCAGCAGCGTAGGTGAGCGGGAATACCAAGAGACCCAGTACTTC
clone_size: few
d_call: TRBD2
v_call: TRBV9
j_call: TRBJ2-5

cdr3_aa: CASVGEGEKLFF
cdr3_nt: TGTGCCAGCGTGGGGGAGGGTGAAAAACTGTTTTTT
clone_size: NA
d_call: NA
v_call: TRBV25-1
j_call: TRBJ1-4

cdr3_aa: CASSSGVAGLPAGELFF
cdr3_nt: TGTGCCAGCAGCTCGGGGGTAGCGGGACTACCGGCCGGGGAGCTGTTTTTT
clone_size: few
d_call: TRBD2
v_call: TRBV5-6
j_call: TRBJ2-2

cdr3_aa: CASSLLAGAGYEQYF
cdr3_nt: TGTGCCAGCAGTCTTTTAGCGGGGGCTGGGTACGAGCAGTACTTC
clone_size: few
d_call: TRBD2
v_call: TRBV12-3/TRBV12-4
j_call: TRBJ2-7

cdr3_aa: CASTRSSERYF
cdr3_nt: TGTGCCAGCACCAGAAGTAGTGAGCGGTACTTC
clone_size: NA
d_call: NA
v_call: TRBV28
j_call: TRBJ2-7

cdr3_aa: CSASGRVGDTQYF
cdr3_nt: TGCAGTGCTAGCGGGAGGGTAGGAGATACGCAGTATTTT
clone_size: many
d_call: TRBD2
v_call: TRBV20-1
j_call: TRBJ2-3

cdr3_aa: CASSTLAGASTDTQYF
cdr3_nt: TGTGCCAGCAGCACTCTAGCGGGGGCTAGCACAGATACGCAGTATTTT
clone_size: few
d_call: TRBD2
v_call: TRBV7-6
j_call: TRBJ2-3

cdr3_aa: CATSDRQFLYNEQFF
cdr3_nt: TGTGCCACCAGTGATCGACAATTCCTATACAATGAGCAGTTCTTC
clone_size: few
d_call: NA
v_call: TRBV24-1
j_call: TRBJ2-1

cdr3_aa: CASNVGIYEQFF
cdr3_nt: TGTGCCAGCAATGTGGGAATCTATGAGCAGTTCTTC
clone_size: NA
d_call: NA
v_call: TRBV6-2/TRBV6-3
j_call: TRBJ2-1

cdr3_aa: CASSFFEGSSYEQYF
cdr3_nt: TGTGCCAGCAGCTTTTTTGAGGGAAGCTCCTACGAGCAGTACTTC
clone_size: few
d_call: NA
v_call: TRBV7-9
j_call: TRBJ2-7

cdr3_aa: CASLRDRAYQPQHF
cdr3_nt: TGCGCCAGCCTCCGGGACAGGGCGTATCAGCCCCAGCATTTT
clone_size: NA
d_call: TRBD1
v_call: TRBV23-1
j_call: TRBJ1-5

cdr3_aa: CASRETGATNGQYF
cdr3_nt: TGCGCCAGCAGGGAGACAGGGGCGACGAACGGGCAGTACTTC
clone_size: few
d_call: TRBD1
v_call: TRBV10-2
j_call: TRBJ2-7

cdr3_aa: CASTLGGTNTEAFF
cdr3_nt: TGTGCCAGCACCTTGGGGGGGACGAACACTGAAGCTTTCTTT
clone_size: NA
d_call: NA
v_call: TRBV27
j_call: TRBJ1-1

cdr3_aa: CAWSGGRGQGELFF
cdr3_nt: TGTGCCTGGAGTGGAGGCAGGGGCCAAGGGGAGCTGTTTTTT
clone_size: NA
d_call: NA
v_call: TRBV30
j_call: TRBJ2-2

cdr3_aa: CSTRRGGWETQYF
cdr3_nt: TGCAGTACCAGACGGGGGGGCTGGGAGACCCAGTACTTC
clone_size: NA
d_call: TRBD2
v_call: TRBV20-1
j_call: TRBJ2-5

cdr3_aa: CASSPEPGHSKSNSTQYF
cdr3_nt: TGTGCCAGCAGCCCCGAGCCCGGACACTCCAAATCCAATTCGACGCAGTATTTT
clone_size: NA
d_call: NA
v_call: TRBV7-9
j_call: TRBJ2-3

cdr3_aa: CASSYTSGSRTGELFF
cdr3_nt: TGTGCCAGCAGTTATACTAGCGGGTCGAGGACCGGGGAGCTGTTTTTT
clone_size: NA
d_call: TRBD2
v_call: TRBV6-5
j_call: TRBJ2-2

cdr3_aa: CASSLAGGLGETQYF
cdr3_nt: TGTGCCAGCAGTTTAGCTGGGGGCTTGGGAGAGACCCAGTACTTC
clone_size: few
d_call: NA
v_call: TRBV28
j_call: TRBJ2-5

cdr3_aa: CASSPSGTGTYEQYF
cdr3_nt: TGTGCCAGCTCACCATCCGGGACAGGGACCTACGAGCAGTACTTC
clone_size: few
d_call: TRBD1
v_call: TRBV18
j_call: TRBJ2-7

cdr3_aa: CASSPPGGNEQYF
cdr3_nt: TGTGCCAGCAGCCCGCCCGGGGGGAACGAGCAGTACTTC
clone_size: NA
d_call: TRBD2
v_call: TRBV11-2
j_call: TRBJ2-7

cdr3_aa: CASSLETGKAKNIQYF
cdr3_nt: TGTGCCAGCAGCTTGGAGACAGGGAAAGCCAAAAACATTCAGTACTTC
clone_size: NA
d_call: TRBD1
v_call: TRBV13
j_call: TRBJ2-4

cdr3_aa: CASSQVWGETQYF
cdr3_nt: TGCGCCAGCAGCCAAGTGTGGGGAGAGACCCAGTACTTC
clone_size: NA
d_call: NA
v_call: TRBV4-1
j_call: TRBJ2-5

cdr3_aa: CASSYSSGYSYNEQFF
cdr3_nt: TGTGCCAGCAGTTACTCGAGTGGGTACTCCTACAATGAGCAGTTCTTC
clone_size: NA
d_call: NA
v_call: TRBV6-2/TRBV6-3
j_call: TRBJ2-1